These 8 T cell receptor beta chains share one sample of origin, sequenced in a study of shared clonotypes between healthy human individuals. Sequencing used immunoSEQ multiplex PCR; TCRdb keeps in-frame clones, though not all of them. This table holds 2 million to 2.5 million clones, approximately 95% found once. Sequenced: naive CD4+ T cells from PBMCs. The subset was: CD45RA+ positively selected. The receptors were sampled from a man in his late teens or twenties in good health. Some clones in this sample may be carry-over from other donors' samples.

The chain links TRBV28 to TRBJ1-1, with unresolved D. CDR3 length: 14 amino acids. V was shortened by 6 bases and J by 5 bases, with 16 bases between the two germline ends. Germline V CDR1 and CDR2: MDHEN, SYDVKM. The CDR3 nucleotides are TGTGCCAGCAGGACCAGCCCGTTTAGGACTGAAGCTTTCTTT. Amino acids: CASRTSPFRTEAFF. Supplemented by reference TRBV28 and TRBJ1-1, the full variable domain reads DVKVTQSSRYLVKRTGEKVFLECVQDMDHENMFWYRQDPGLGLRLIYFSYDVKMKEKGDIPEGYSVSREKKERFSLILESASTNQTSMYLCASRTSPFRTEAFFGQGTRLTVV.

The chain links TRBV7-2 to TRBJ2-2; 11 nucleotides line up with TRBD2. Germline V gene lookup returns CDR1 SGHTA and CDR2 FQGNSA. Trimming removed 1 base from V and 2 bases from J; junction bases left unmatched: 3. The CDR3 covers 17 residues. The DNA of the CDR3 is TGTGCCAGCAGCTTAGTTAGCGGGAGGGCAAACACCGGGGAGCTGTTTTTT. It encodes CASSLVSGRANTGELFF.

This chain connects TRBV7-9 to TRBJ2-7; D not resolved. CDR1 SEHNR and CDR2 FQNEAQ come from the germline V gene (reference sequence). V dropped 8 bases and J dropped 3 bases, with 8 bases sitting between them. This CDR3 contains 11 residues. The CDR3 DNA reads TGTGCCAGCGGCACCTTCTACGAGCAGTACTTC. The encoded protein is CASGTFYEQYF.

The CDR3 loop reads CASSPFTF. The CDR3 nucleotides are TGTGCCAGCAGCCCTTTCACCTTC. This chain uses TRBV7-9 with TRBJ1-2; D is unresolved. V was shortened by 5 bases and J by 13 bases, with 5 bases between the two germline ends. The CDR3 loop spans 8 amino acids. Germline loops: CDR1 SEHNR, CDR2 FQNEAQ (reference sequence).

Here the CDR3 reads CASSLRTSGSSAEQYF. The CDR3, as DNA: TGCGCCAGCAGCCTCCGGACTAGCGGGAGTTCTGCCGAGCAGTACTTC. The J gene is TRBJ2-7, the V gene TRBV5-1; 13 bases are a match to TRBD2. V trimming: 4 bases; J trimming: 6 bases; junction bases outside the gene matches: 10. Looked up from germline, CDR1 is SGHRS and CDR2 is YFSETQ. This CDR3 region has 16 residues.

This clone came up once. The chain uses TRBV27 and TRBJ2-7; TRBD1 matches 7 bases. The J segment lost 3 bases and the V segment lost 4 bases, leaving 9 bases of the junction unmatched. The CDR3 length is 15 residues. Germline V gene lookup returns CDR1 MNHEY and CDR2 SMNVEV (reference sequence). CDR3 sequence (DNA): TGTGCCAGCAGTTCGGGTCGGGACAGCATCTACGAGCAGTACTTC. This sequence encodes CASSSGRDSIYEQYF.

The chain combines TRBV28 with TRBJ1-2; D may be TRBD1 (6 bases). Germline V gene data show CDR1 as MDHEN and CDR2 as SYDVKM. This CDR3 spans 16 amino acids. With 2 bases removed from V and 8 bases from J, the gap between germline ends came to 21 bases. This CDR3 is CASSLAAPGGAGGYTF. CDR3 bases: TGTGCCAGCAGTTTAGCCGCCCCTGGGGGGGCCGGCGGCTACACCTTC.

The V call is TRBV11-2, the J call TRBJ2-3; 15 bases line up with TRBD2. The trim removed 5 bases at V and 8 bases at J, leaving 8 bases unmatched. Germline CDR1 and CDR2: SGHAT and FQNNGV. CDR3 length equals 16 residues. This CDR3 is CASSRTSGRAGGTQYF. CDR3 DNA: TGTGCCAGCAGCCGGACTAGCGGGAGGGCCGGGGGTACGCAGTATTTT. Full variable domain (remainder filled in from reference TRBV11-2 and TRBJ2-3): EAGVAQSPRYKIIEKRQSVAFWCNPISGHATLYWYQQILGQGPKLLIQFQNNGVVDDSQLPKDRFSAERLKGVDSTLKIQPAKLEDSAVYLCASSRTSGRAGGTQYFGPGTRLTVL.